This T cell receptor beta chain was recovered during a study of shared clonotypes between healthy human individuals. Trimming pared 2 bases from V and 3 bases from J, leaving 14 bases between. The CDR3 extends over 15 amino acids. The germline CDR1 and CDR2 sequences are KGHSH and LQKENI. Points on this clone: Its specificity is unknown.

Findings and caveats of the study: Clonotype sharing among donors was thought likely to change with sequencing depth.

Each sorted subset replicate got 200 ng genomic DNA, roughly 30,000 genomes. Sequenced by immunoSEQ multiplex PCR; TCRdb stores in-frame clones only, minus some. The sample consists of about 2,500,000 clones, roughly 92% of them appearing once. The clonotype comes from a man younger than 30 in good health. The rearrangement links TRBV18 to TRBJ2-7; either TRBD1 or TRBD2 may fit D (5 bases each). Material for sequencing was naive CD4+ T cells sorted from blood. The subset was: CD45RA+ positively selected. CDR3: CASSPGDRDFYEQYF. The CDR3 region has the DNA TGTGCCAGCTCACCAGGGGACCGAGACTTCTACGAGCAGTACTTC.